This is a list of T cell receptor beta chains from one sample in a study of identical twins. TCRdb reprocessed the 5' RACE reads with MiXCR, giving one entry per CDR3 protein. The table lists around 690,000 distinct CDR3 sequences, around 21% of them singletons. Separately, the same data were catalogued under a study of T cells expressing NK-cell markers.

The sequencing sample was made of PBMCs. These receptors all stem from a woman aged 18 to 35 in good health. Each CDR3 is given with its conserved first and last residue. D genes are given only for firm matches. Size is omitted from some rows. Given values are once, few, many or a class for expanded clones.

V	J	size	length	D	DNA	CDR3
TRBV10-3	TRBJ1-5	.	14	TRBD1	TGTGCCATCAGCCAGGGGGGTAACGGCCAGCCCCAGCATTTT	CAISQGGNGQPQHF
TRBV24-1	TRBJ2-1	.	14	TRBD1	TGTGCCACCAGTGACCGGGACAGTTTGGATGAGCAGTTCTTC	CATSDRDSLDEQFF
TRBV12-3/TRBV12-4	TRBJ2-1	.	14	TRBD2	TGTGCCAGCAGCGAAAGACTAGCGGTTAATGAGCAGTTCTTC	CASSERLAVNEQFF
TRBV12-3/TRBV12-4	TRBJ1-6	.	14	TRBD1	TGTGCCAGCAATATGGGACAGGGGAATTCACCCCTCCACTTT	CASNMGQGNSPLHF
TRBV27	TRBJ2-3	few	15	.	TGTGCCAGCAGACGCCGGGACATCCTAACAGATACGCAGTATTTT	CASRRRDILTDTQYF
TRBV7-7	TRBJ2-2	few	13	.	TGTGCCAGCAGCGTTAGGCGGGCCGGGGAGCTGTTTTTT	CASSVRRAGELFF
TRBV29-1	TRBJ2-2	few	11	.	TGCAGCGTTGTATACACCGGGGAGCTGTTTTTT	CSVVYTGELFF
TRBV6-5	TRBJ1-2	.	16	TRBD1	TGTGCCAGCAGTTACTCCGGGACAGGGTGGAACTATGGCTACACCTTC	CASSYSGTGWNYGYTF
TRBV5-1	TRBJ2-3	once	15	.	TGCGCCAGCAGCCCTCCTTGGACTCGCACAGATACGCAGTATTTT	CASSPPWTRTDTQYF
TRBV20-1	TRBJ2-1	few	14	TRBD2	TGCAGTGCTTCGAAGTCTAGCGGGAAGTATGAGCAGTTCTTC	CSASKSSGKYEQFF
TRBV20-1	TRBJ2-7	many	13	.	TGCAGTGCTAGTAATCACCAATCCTACGAGCAGTACTTC	CSASNHQSYEQYF
TRBV5-4	TRBJ2-3	.	20	TRBD2	TGTGCCAGCAGCTCCCGATTCGGACTAGCGTCCTCGCGGGGCACAGATACGCAGTATTTT	CASSSRFGLASSRGTDTQYF